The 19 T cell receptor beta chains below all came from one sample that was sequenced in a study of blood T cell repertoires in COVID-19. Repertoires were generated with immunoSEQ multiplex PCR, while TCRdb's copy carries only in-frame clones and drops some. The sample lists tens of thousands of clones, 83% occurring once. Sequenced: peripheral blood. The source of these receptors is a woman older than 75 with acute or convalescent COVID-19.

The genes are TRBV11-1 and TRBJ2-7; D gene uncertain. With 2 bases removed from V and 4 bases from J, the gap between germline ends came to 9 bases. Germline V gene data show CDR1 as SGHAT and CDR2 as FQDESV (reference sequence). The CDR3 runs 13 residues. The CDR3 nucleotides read TGTGCCAGCAGCTTAACGTCCAGATACGAGCAGTACTTC. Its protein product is CASSLTSRYEQYF. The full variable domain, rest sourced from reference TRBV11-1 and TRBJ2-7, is EAEVAQSPRYKITEKSQAVAFWCDPISGHATLYWYRQILGQGPELLVQFQDESVVDDSQLPKDRFSAERLKGVDSTLKIQPAELGDSAMYLCASSLTSRYEQYFGPGTRLTVT.

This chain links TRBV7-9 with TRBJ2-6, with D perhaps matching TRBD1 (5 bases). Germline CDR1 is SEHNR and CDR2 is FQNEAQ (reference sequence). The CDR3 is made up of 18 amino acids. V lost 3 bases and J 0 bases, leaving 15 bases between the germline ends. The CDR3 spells CASSLHLRVASGANVLTF. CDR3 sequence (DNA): TGTGCCAGCAGCTTGCACCTCAGGGTTGCCTCTGGGGCCAACGTCCTGACTTTC.

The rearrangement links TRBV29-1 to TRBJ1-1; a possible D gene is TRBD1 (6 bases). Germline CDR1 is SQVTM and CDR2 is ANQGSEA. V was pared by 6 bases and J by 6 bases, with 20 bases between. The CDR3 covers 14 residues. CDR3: CSVVHRVEAAEAFF. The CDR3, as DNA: TGCAGCGTCGTCCACAGGGTGGAGGCGGCTGAAGCTTTCTTT.

The CDR3 spells CASSLARDSNQPQHF. CDR3 DNA sequence: TGTGCCAGCAGCTTAGCGCGGGACAGCAATCAGCCCCAGCATTTT. The V call is TRBV7-2, the J call TRBJ1-5; a possible D gene is TRBD1 (5 bases). The CDR3 spans 15 residues. V was trimmed by 0 bases and J by 1 base, leaving 7 bases between them. Germline V gene data show CDR1 as SGHTA and CDR2 as FQGNSA.

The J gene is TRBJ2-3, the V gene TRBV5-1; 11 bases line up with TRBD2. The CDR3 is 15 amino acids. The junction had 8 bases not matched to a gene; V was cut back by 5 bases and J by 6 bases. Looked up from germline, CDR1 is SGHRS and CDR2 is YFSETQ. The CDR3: CASSFSGGASDTQYF. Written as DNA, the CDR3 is TGCGCCAGCAGTTTTAGCGGGGGGGCTTCGGATACGCAGTATTTT.

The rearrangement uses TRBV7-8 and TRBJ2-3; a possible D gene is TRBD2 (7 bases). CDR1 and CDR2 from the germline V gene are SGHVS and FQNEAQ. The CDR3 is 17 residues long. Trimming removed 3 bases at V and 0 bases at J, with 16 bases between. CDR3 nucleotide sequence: TGTGCCAGCAGCTTGGTGGGGGGGGGCGCTAGCACAGATACGCAGTATTTT. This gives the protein CASSLVGGGASTDTQYF. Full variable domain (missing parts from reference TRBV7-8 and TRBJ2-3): GAGVSQSPRYKVAKRGQDVALRCDPISGHVSLFWYQQALGQGPEFLTYFQNEAQLDKSGLPSDRFFAERPEGSVSTLKIQRTQQEDSAVYLCASSLVGGGASTDTQYFGPGTRLTVL.

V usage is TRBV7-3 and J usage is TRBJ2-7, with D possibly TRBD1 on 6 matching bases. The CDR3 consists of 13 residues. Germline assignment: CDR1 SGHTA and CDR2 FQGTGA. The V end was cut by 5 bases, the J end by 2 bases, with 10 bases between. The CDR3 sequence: CASSPGGAYEQYF. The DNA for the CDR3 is TGTGCCAGCAGCCCTGGGGGCGCCTACGAGCAGTACTTC.

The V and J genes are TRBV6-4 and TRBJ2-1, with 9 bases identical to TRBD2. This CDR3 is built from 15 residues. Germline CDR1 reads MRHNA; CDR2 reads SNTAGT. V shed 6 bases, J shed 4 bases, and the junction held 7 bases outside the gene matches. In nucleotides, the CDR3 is TGTGCCAGCAGGGGGGGCGGGGGGGCTTACAATGAGCAGTTCTTC. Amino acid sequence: CASRGGGGAYNEQFF.

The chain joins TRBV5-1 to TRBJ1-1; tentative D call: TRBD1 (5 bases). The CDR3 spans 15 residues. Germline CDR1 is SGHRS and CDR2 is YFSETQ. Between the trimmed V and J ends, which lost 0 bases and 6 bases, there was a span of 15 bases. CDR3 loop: CASSLVATGSSEAFF. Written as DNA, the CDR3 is TGCGCCAGCAGCTTGGTGGCTACAGGATCTTCTGAAGCTTTCTTT.

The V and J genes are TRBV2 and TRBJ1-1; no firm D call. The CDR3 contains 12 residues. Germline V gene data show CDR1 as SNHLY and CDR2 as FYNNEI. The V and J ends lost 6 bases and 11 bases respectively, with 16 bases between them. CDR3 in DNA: TGTGCCAGCAGACCCGACCCAGGACTGGCTTTCTTT. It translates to CASRPDPGLAFF.

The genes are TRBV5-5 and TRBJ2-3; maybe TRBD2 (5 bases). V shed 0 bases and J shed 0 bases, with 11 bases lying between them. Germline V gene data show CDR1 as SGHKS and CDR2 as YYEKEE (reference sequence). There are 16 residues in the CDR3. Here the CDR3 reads CASSLVGGRSTDTQYF. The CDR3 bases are TGTGCCAGCAGCTTGGTTGGCGGGCGTAGCACAGATACGCAGTATTTT.

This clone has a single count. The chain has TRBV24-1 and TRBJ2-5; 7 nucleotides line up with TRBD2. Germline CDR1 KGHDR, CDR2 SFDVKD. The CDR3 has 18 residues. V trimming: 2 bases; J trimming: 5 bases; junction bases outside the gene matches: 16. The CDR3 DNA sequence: TGTGCCACCAGTGATTATACCCCTAAAGCGGGGCCGAGGGAGACCCAGTACTTC. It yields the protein CATSDYTPKAGPRETQYF.

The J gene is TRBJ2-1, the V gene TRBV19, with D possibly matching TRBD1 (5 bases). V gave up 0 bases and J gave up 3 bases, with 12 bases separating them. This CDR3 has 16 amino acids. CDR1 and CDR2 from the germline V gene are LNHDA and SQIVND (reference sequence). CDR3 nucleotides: TGTGCCAGTAGTATAGACCGATCCAGGGACTACAATGAGCAGTTCTTC. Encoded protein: CASSIDRSRDYNEQFF.

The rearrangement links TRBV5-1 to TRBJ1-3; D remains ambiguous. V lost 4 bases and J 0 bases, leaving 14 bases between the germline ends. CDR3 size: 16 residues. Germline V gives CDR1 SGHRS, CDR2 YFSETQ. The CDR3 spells CASSPAGSYSGNTIYF. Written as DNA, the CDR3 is TGCGCCAGCAGCCCGGCCGGGTCATACTCTGGAAACACCATATATTTT. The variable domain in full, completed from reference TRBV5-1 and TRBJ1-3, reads KAGVTQTPRYLIKTRGQQVTLSCSPISGHRSVSWYQQTPGQGLQFLFEYFSETQRNKGNFPGRFSGRQFSNSRSEMNVSTLELGDSALYLCASSPAGSYSGNTIYFGEGSWLTVV.

CDR3 sequence reads: CAWGPGVATEAFF. The CDR3 DNA is TGTGCCTGGGGGCCAGGGGTTGCCACTGAAGCTTTCTTT. The chain combines TRBV30 with TRBJ1-1; the D gene is possibly TRBD1 (6 bases). Trimming took off 5 bases at V and 4 bases at J, with 14 bases between the two ends. CDR1 is GTSNPN and CDR2 is SVGIG in the germline V gene (reference sequence). The CDR3 sequence is 13 residues long.

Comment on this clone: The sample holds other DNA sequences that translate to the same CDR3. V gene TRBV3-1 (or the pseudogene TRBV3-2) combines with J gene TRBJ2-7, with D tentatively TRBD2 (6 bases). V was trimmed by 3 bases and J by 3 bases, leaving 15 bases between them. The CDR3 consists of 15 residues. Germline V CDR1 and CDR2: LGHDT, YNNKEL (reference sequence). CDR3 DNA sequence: TGTGCCAGCAGCCAGGGCGGGACGGGAATCTACGAGCAGTACTTC. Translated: CASSQGGTGIYEQYF.

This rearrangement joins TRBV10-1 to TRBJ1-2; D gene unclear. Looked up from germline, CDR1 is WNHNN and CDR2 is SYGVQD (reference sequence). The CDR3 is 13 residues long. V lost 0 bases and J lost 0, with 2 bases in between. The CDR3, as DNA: TGCGCCAGCAGTGAGTCCACTAACTATGGCTACACCTTC. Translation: CASSESTNYGYTF.

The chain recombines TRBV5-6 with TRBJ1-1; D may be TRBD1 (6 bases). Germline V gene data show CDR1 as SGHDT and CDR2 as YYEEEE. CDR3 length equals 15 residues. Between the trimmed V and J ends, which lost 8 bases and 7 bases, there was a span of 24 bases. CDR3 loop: CASLSQGQTWGEAFF. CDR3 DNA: TGTGCCAGTCTCTCCCAGGGGCAAACGTGGGGTGAAGCTTTCTTT.

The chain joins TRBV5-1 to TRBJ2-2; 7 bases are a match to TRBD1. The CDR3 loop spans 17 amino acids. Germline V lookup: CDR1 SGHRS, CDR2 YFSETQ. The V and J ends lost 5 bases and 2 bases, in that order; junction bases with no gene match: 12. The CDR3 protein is CASRKTVQGPNTGELFF. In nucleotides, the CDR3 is TGCGCCAGCAGAAAAACGGTACAGGGGCCTAACACCGGGGAGCTGTTTTTT.